This T cell receptor (beta chain) was sequenced for a study of blood T cell repertoires in COVID-19. Libraries were prepared by immunoSEQ multiplex PCR; TCRdb keeps only in-frame clonotypes and omits some of them. The sample shows about 370,000 clones, nearly 90% of them seen only once. The germline V gene has CDR1 SGHRS and CDR2 YFSETQ. CDR3 length: 14 amino acids. V was pared by 1 base and J by 3 bases, with 11 bases between. V usage is TRBV5-1 and J usage is TRBJ2-7, with D possibly matching TRBD1 (7 bases). What was sequenced was peripheral blood. This clonotype originated in a man in his late teens or twenties with active or convalescent COVID-19. The chain's CDR3 is CASSLYQGGYEQYF. For the CDR3, the DNA is TGCGCCAGCAGCTTGTATCAGGGGGGCTACGAGCAGTACTTC. Variable domain in full (rest from reference TRBV5-1 and TRBJ2-7): KAGVTQTPRYLIKTRGQQVTLSCSPISGHRSVSWYQQTPGQGLQFLFEYFSETQRNKGNFPGRFSGRQFSNSRSEMNVSTLELGDSALYLCASSLYQGGYEQYFGPGTRLTVT.